Each of the 2 T cell receptor beta chains below was sequenced from the same sample in a study of Ad26.COV2.S vaccination and SARS-CoV-2 variants. The assay was immunoSEQ multiplex PCR, and TCRdb's table has in-frame clones only and misses some. The repertoire includes over 400,000 clones, 80% to 95% of them detected once, and more than 1.5% sits in the top ten. The treatment: roughly 20 received Ad26.COV2.S at low or high dose, single or two shots; five or six received placebo; per-sample allocation not given. After the first vaccine or placebo injection, samples were drawn on day 63. Material: peripheral blood, obtained in a trial of Ad26.COV2.S vaccine versus placebo. The origin of the receptors is a person aged 18-65 years who received the Ad26.COV2.S COVID-19 vaccine or a placebo.

The chain uses TRBV7-2 and TRBJ2-1, with 9 bases lining up with TRBD2. Germline V CDR1 and CDR2: SGHTA, FQGNSA. The CDR3 loop spans 17 amino acids. V trimming: 5 bases; J trimming: 4 bases; junction bases outside the gene matches: 12. The chain's CDR3 is CASSPTGGGGAYNEQFF. The CDR3, as DNA: TGTGCCAGCAGCCCCACCGGTGGCGGGGGGGCTTACAATGAGCAGTTCTTC. Full variable domain (outside the CDR3, taken from reference TRBV7-2 and TRBJ2-1): GAGVSQSPSNKVTEKGKDVELRCDPISGHTALYWYRQSLGQGLEFLIYFQGNSAPDKSGLPSDRFSAERTGGSVSTLTIQRTQQEDSAVYLCASSPTGGGGAYNEQFFGPGTRLTVL.

The chain uses TRBV6-2 or TRBV6-3 and TRBJ1-5; D is perhaps TRBD1 (6 bases). This CDR3 spans 14 amino acids. Germline values: CDR1 MNHEY, CDR2 SVGEGT. The ends were cut back, 5 bases at V and 4 bases at J, with 12 bases in the middle. CDR3 loop: CASSPTGRNQPQHF. The CDR3 DNA reads TGTGCCAGCAGTCCCACAGGGAGAAATCAGCCCCAGCATTTT.